What follows are 9 T cell receptor beta chains derived from one specimen sequenced in a study of blood T cell repertoires in COVID-19. The protocol was immunoSEQ multiplex PCR, while the TCRdb copy is restricted to in-frame clones and leaves out a portion. The sample contains 200,000 to 250,000 clones, around 84% of which appear only once. Input material: peripheral blood. The receptors shown here come from an elderly woman with active or convalescent COVID-19.

This clone was seen once. This chain links TRBV20-1 with TRBJ2-1; D gene ambiguous. The CDR3 consists of 14 residues. Trimming cost V 3 bases and J 2 bases, with 11 bases left between them. Germline loops: CDR1 DFQATT, CDR2 SNEGSKA (reference sequence). The CDR3 nucleotides read TGCAGTGCTAGTCGCAGCGTGCCCTACAATGAGCAGTTCTTC. Amino acid sequence: CSASRSVPYNEQFF.

The V gene is TRBV4-2, the J gene TRBJ2-2; 9 nucleotides agree with TRBD2. V lost 4 bases and J lost 1; bases outside the gene matches: 7. In germline, CDR1 is LGHNA, CDR2 YNFKEQ. This CDR3 is built from 17 residues. CDR3 nucleotides: TGTGCCAGCAGCCGGAAAGAAGCGGGGGGGAACACCGGGGAGCTGTTTTTT. Its translation: CASSRKEAGGNTGELFF.

V and J are TRBV2 and TRBJ1-1, with TRBD1 as a possible D gene (6 bases). Germline CDR1 and CDR2: SNHLY and FYNNEI. The CDR3 is 13 amino acids. Trimming left V 7 bases short and J 1 base short, with 10 bases between. In nucleotides, the CDR3 is TGTGCCAGCACTTTACAGGGGAACACTGAAGCTTTCTTT. Its translation is CASTLQGNTEAFF.

This clone has more than one count but fewer than ten. The chain couples TRBV6-6 to TRBJ2-1, with D possibly TRBD2 on 5 matching bases. The germline V gene has CDR1 MNHNY and CDR2 SVGAGI (reference sequence). The CDR3 runs 16 residues. V shed 2 bases and J shed 6 bases, with 17 bases lying between them. The CDR3 bases are TGTGCCAGCAGTTACGCCCAGACTACCGGAACCAATGAGCAGTTCTTC. This translates into CASSYAQTTGTNEQFF.

The V call is TRBV18, the J call TRBJ1-4; 7 bases are a match to TRBD1. The CDR3 consists of 17 residues. Trimming at V came to 4 bases and at J to 7 bases, leaving 15 bases not matched to a gene. From germline, CDR1 is KGHSH and CDR2 LQKENI. The CDR3 DNA follows: TGTGCCAGCTCACGTGAGGACAGGAAATTCGGGGGTGAAAAACTGTTTTTT. It codes for CASSREDRKFGGEKLFF.

V is TRBV10-3 and J is TRBJ1-4, with D hard to call. The V gene lost 6 bases and the J gene lost 8 bases, with 13 bases spanning the gap. Germline-derived CDR1 and CDR2 are ENHRY and SYGVKD. The CDR3 runs 13 residues. The CDR3 protein is CAIRSGSQEKLFF. In DNA form, the CDR3 reads TGTGCCATCAGATCGGGATCCCAGGAAAAACTGTTTTTT.

The chain joins TRBV29-1 to TRBJ2-5; 14 bases fit TRBD2. Losses at the gene ends were 8 bases for V and 5 bases for J; bases not matched to a gene: 13. The CDR3 covers 16 residues. Germline CDR1 is SQVTM and CDR2 is ANQGSEA. The CDR3 DNA reads TGCAGCATAACACCCGGGACTAGCGGGAGTGGGGAGACCCAGTACTTC. Residues: CSITPGTSGSGETQYF.

This chain links TRBV19 with TRBJ1-1; D remains ambiguous. Germline V lookup: CDR1 LNHDA, CDR2 SQIVND (reference sequence). V lost 6 bases and J 4 bases, leaving 18 bases between the germline ends. CDR3 size: 15 residues. The DNA of the CDR3 is TGTGCCAGTAGACCATTGGCCACACTAGGCACTGAAGCTTTCTTT. Translating it yields CASRPLATLGTEAFF.

For this clone: This sample also contains other DNA sequences that code for the same CDR3. The V call is TRBV7-2, the J call TRBJ1-1; 7 bases are a match to TRBD1. V gave up 2 bases and J gave up 5 bases; unmatched junction bases: 2. CDR1 and CDR2 from the germline V gene are SGHTA and FQGNSA. The CDR3 is made up of 13 amino acids. This CDR3 reads CASSLRQGTEAFF. In nucleotides, the CDR3 is TGTGCCAGCAGCTTACGACAGGGAACTGAAGCTTTCTTT.